This entry features one T cell receptor (beta chain) sequence. Antigen unknown. This entry is derived from a study of T cell responses to AZD1222 COVID-19 vaccine. The overall study: Second-dose intervals of approximately 4 or approximately 12 weeks were pooled. The study's findings and limits: Clonal diversity may have been underestimated in mostly white British donors. Every sample of the repertoires postdated the peak T cell response. The breadth and depth of Spike-specific TCRs increased once two AZD1222 doses had been given.

This table comes from immunoSEQ multiplex PCR, and its TCRdb copy is limited to in-frame clones, with some not included. The data show around 100,000 clones, with 70% to 90% seen just once and less than 20% held by the top ten. Per the germline V gene, CDR1 is SEHNR and CDR2 is FQNEAQ (reference sequence). Trimming left V 2 bases short and J 3 bases short, with 10 bases between. The CDR3 runs to 14 residues. The sequencing here drew on peripheral blood, taken on day 0 of AZD1222 vaccination. This sequence joins TRBV7-9 and TRBJ1-1; D gene uncertain. The TCR comes from an adult in good health. The chain's CDR3 is CASSLRVGYTEAFF. The CDR3 nucleotides read TGTGCCAGCAGCTTAAGGGTAGGGTACACTGAAGCTTTCTTT.